This TCR beta chain was documented in a study of STAT5B mutations in CD4+ large granular lymphocyte leukemia. Points from the study as a whole: Top patient clones used TRBV06 genes more often: 8/27 versus 2/35 in controls. Patient CD4-sorted repertoires looked more clonal than healthy CD4+ repertoires, even without putative leukemic clones.

The CDR3 has 11 amino acids. The V and J ends lost 7 bases and 1 base respectively, with 7 bases between them. Per the germline V gene, CDR1 is SQVTM and CDR2 is ANQGSEA. This was a survey-level run. Here immunoSEQ multiplex PCR was the method, and the copy in TCRdb shows in-frame clones only, minus some. This sample carries over 25,000 clones, roughly 70% of them seen once, and the ten largest clones take roughly 2%. This clone was detected only once. Its antigen remains unknown. The sample taken for sequencing was CD4+ T cells from blood buffy coats. The chain links TRBV29-1 to TRBJ1-1, with a weak D call TRBD1 (5 bases). This receptor was obtained from a human donor in good health. CDR3 in amino acids: CSGGANTEAFF. The CDR3 DNA follows: TGCAGCGGCGGGGCGAACACTGAAGCTTTCTTT.